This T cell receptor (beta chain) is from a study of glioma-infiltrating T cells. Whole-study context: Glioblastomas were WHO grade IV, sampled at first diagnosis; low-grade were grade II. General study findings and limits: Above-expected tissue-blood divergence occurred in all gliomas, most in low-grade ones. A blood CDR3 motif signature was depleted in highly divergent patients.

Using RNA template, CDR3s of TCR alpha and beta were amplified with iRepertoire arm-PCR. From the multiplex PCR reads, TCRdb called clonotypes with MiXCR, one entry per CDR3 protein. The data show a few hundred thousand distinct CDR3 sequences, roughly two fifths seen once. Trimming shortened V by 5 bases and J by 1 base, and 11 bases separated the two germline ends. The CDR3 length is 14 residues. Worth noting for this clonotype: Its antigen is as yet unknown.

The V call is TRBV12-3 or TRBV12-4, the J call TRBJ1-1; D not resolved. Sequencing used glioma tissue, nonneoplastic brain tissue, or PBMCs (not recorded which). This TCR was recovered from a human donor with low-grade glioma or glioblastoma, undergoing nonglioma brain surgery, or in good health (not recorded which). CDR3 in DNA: TGTGCCAGCAGTACAAGGGAGGCGAACACTGAAGCTTTCTTT. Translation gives CASSTREANTEAFF.